This record concerns one TCR beta chain sequence. Its antigen is still unknown. These data originate in a study of shared clonotypes between healthy human individuals. Findings and limits, study-wide: Few donors restricted represented genetic and exposure-history diversity. Depth of sequencing was expected to influence donor clonotype sharing.

CD8 cells regarded as naive lacked CD45RO, were positively chosen for CCR7, and omitted terminally differentiated effector memory CD45RA+ cells. Germline V CDR1 and CDR2: MGHRA, YSYEKL. Trimming took off 1 base at V and 6 bases at J, with 12 bases between the two ends. The CDR3 runs to 15 residues. Clones were sequenced by immunoSEQ multiplex PCR, and TCRdb holds only the in-frame ones, with some missing. The table shows millions of clones, with about 92% occurring only once. The chain carries TRBV4-1 and TRBJ2-2, with D possibly being TRBD2 (5 bases). The source of this sequence is a man between 18 and 35 years old in good health. Some clones in this sample may be carry-over from other donors' samples. Sequenced input: naive CD8+ T cells from PBMCs. CDR3 loop: CASSQGAGLPGELFF. DNA of the CDR3: TGCGCCAGCAGCCAAGGGGCGGGTCTGCCCGGGGAGCTGTTTTTT.